This T cell receptor beta chain was retrieved from a study of T cell responses to AZD1222 COVID-19 vaccine. Regarding the study as a whole: Reports say nearly half of spike-specific TCRs go after unmutated variant regions. White British donors predominated, females outnumbered males, and clonal diversity was possibly underestimated.

Here immunoSEQ multiplex PCR was the method, and the copy in TCRdb shows in-frame clones only, minus some. The sample carries 100,000 to 150,000 clones, roughly 85% recorded once. This clone has only a few counts. Its target is not known. CDR1 is SGHNT and CDR2 is YYREEE in the germline V gene (reference sequence). Trimming shortened V by 4 bases and J by 4 bases, and 17 bases separated the two germline ends. This CDR3 is 15 amino acids long. The TCR was taken from an adult who received the AZD1222 COVID-19 vaccine. The sample consisted of peripheral blood, taken 28 days after the second AZD1222 dose. The chain uses TRBV5-4 and TRBJ1-1; tentatively, D is TRBD1 (5 bases). The DNA of the CDR3 is TGTGCCAGCAGCGGAGGGGACCGCGCTGCCACTGAAGCTTTCTTT. It specifies CASSGGDRAATEAFF.